A selection of T cell receptor beta chains follows, all from one sample in a study of T-cell memory formation after mild COVID-19. Using its own MiXCR run on the 5' RACE reads, TCRdb lists one record per CDR3 protein. The repertoire has roughly 580,000 distinct CDR3 sequences, approximately 18% of them found once; the top ten carry around 12%. The sample consisted of PBMCs or a T cell subset sorted from them (not recorded which). The receptors here all came from an adult woman who had mild COVID-19 (a few samples of this study predate the infection). Cell type and time point are not known. CDR3s include the opening cysteine and the closing phenylalanine or tryptophan. D genes are given only for firm matches. Not every row has a clone size; where given, it reads once, few, many or a size class.

DNA	CDR3	D	size	J	V
TGTGCCACGGAAGCGGGACAGGGGTATGGCTACACCTTC	CATEAGQGYGYTF	TRBD1	NA	TRBJ1-2	TRBV10-3
TGTGCCAGCAGCCCCGTCCAGCGGGAGGCGGTGGGGAATGAGCAGTTCTTC	CASSPVQREAVGNEQFF	TRBD2	NA	TRBJ2-1	TRBV12-3/TRBV12-4
TGTGCCAGCAGCTCCGGGACAGTGTCCTACGAGCAGTACTTC	CASSSGTVSYEQYF	TRBD1	many	TRBJ2-7	TRBV7-2
TGTGCCATCAGTGACGGCTCGGTGCGCGAGCAGTACTTC	CAISDGSVREQYF	NA	few	TRBJ2-7	TRBV10-3
TGTGCCAGCAGCTTGGGAGGAGAAGAAAAACTGTTTTTT	CASSLGGEEKLFF	NA	few	TRBJ1-4	TRBV7-9
TGTGCCAGCAGTGTTACAGGGTTCGTGGCAGATACGCAGTATTTT	CASSVTGFVADTQYF	NA	NA	TRBJ2-3	TRBV2
TGTGCCAGCAGTGAATATCCAGATACGCAGTATTTT	CASSEYPDTQYF	NA	NA	TRBJ2-3	TRBV25-1
TGTGCCACCAGTGATCCGGGACAGGGAAATACCTACAATGAGCAGTTCTTC	CATSDPGQGNTYNEQFF	TRBD1	many	TRBJ2-1	TRBV24-1
TGTGCCACCAGCAGCCAGGGAGCCTCCATCGGCACAGATACGCAGTATTTT	CATSSQGASIGTDTQYF	NA	few	TRBJ2-3	TRBV15
TGTGCCAGTAGTATAGTCCGACGCTCACCCCTCCACTTT	CASSIVRRSPLHF	NA	NA	TRBJ1-6	TRBV19
TGTGCCAGCAGCTTAAGCGGGAGGGCCCACGAGCAGTACTTC	CASSLSGRAHEQYF	TRBD2	NA	TRBJ2-7	TRBV7-3
TGCAGCGTTGGGAGACAGGGGGCGTCCTACGAGCAGTACTTC	CSVGRQGASYEQYF	TRBD1	few	TRBJ2-7	TRBV29-1
TGTGCCAGCAGCTTGGAGAGGGACGGGGCTTTCTTT	CASSLERDGAFF	NA	few	TRBJ1-1	TRBV5-5
TGTGCCACCAGCAGAGTGCAGCCCTCTGGGGCCAACGTCCTGACTTTC	CATSRVQPSGANVLTF	NA	NA	TRBJ2-6	TRBV15
TGCAGTGCTAGAGACCGAACAAATCTGGCTACTGAAGCTTTCTTT	CSARDRTNLATEAFF	NA	NA	TRBJ1-1	TRBV20-1
TGTGCCAGCAGTCCCCGAGGGGCATCAGTCAACGAGCAGTACTTC	CASSPRGASVNEQYF	NA	NA	TRBJ2-7	TRBV12-3/TRBV12-4
TGTGCCAGCAGTTTAGGAACCGGGATAGGGCAGTTCTTC	CASSLGTGIGQFF	NA	NA	TRBJ2-1	TRBV28
TGTGCCAGCAGCTTAGCGGAGGGGGCGGGGGTCGCGGCCCAGTACTTC	CASSLAEGAGVAAQYF	NA	few	TRBJ2-5	TRBV7-6
TGTGCCAGCAGCCAAGATGGGCAGGGGATCCTGTATGGCTACACCTTC	CASSQDGQGILYGYTF	NA	few	TRBJ1-2	TRBV3-1
TGTGCCAGCAGTTTAAGTGGTCAGAGCTCCTACGAGCAGTACTTC	CASSLSGQSSYEQYF	NA	many	TRBJ2-7	TRBV27
TGTGCCAGCAGCTCTCCACTAGCGGGGGTAGAGACCCAGTACTTC	CASSSPLAGVETQYF	TRBD2	NA	TRBJ2-5	TRBV11-2
TGTGCCACCAGCAGAGATCGCGGGACGAACACCGGGGAGCTGTTTTTT	CATSRDRGTNTGELFF	NA	few	TRBJ2-2	TRBV15
TGCAGCTCCCGGGGCACCTATAACACAGATACGCAGTATTTT	CSSRGTYNTDTQYF	NA	NA	TRBJ2-3	TRBV29-1
TGTGCCAGCAACCCGGGGAAGTACCAAGAGACCCAGTACTTC	CASNPGKYQETQYF	NA	few	TRBJ2-5	TRBV3-1
TGTGCCAGCTCACCGGGGGCAGTACTAAGCTCCTATAATTCACCCCTCCACTTT	CASSPGAVLSSYNSPLHF	NA	NA	TRBJ1-6	TRBV18
TGTGCCAGCAGTTTCGGGGGACAGGGACCCATTCAGTACTTC	CASSFGGQGPIQYF	TRBD1	NA	TRBJ2-4	TRBV12-3/TRBV12-4
TGTGCCAGCAGAGGGGAGCAGCCCCAGCATTTT	CASRGEQPQHF	NA	NA	TRBJ1-5	TRBV7-2
TGTGCCAGCAGGATGACAGGGGGAGGTTCACCCCTCCACTTT	CASRMTGGGSPLHF	TRBD1	NA	TRBJ1-6	TRBV28
TGTGCCAGCAGCCTAAATAGCGGGGGGCCGCAGACCCAGTACTTC	CASSLNSGGPQTQYF	TRBD2	few	TRBJ2-5	TRBV3-1
TGTGCCAGCAACGGCGGACAGGTTCGCTACGAGCAGTACTTC	CASNGGQVRYEQYF	TRBD1	NA	TRBJ2-7	TRBV5-6
TGTGCCAGCAAAGGATCTCAACTTACCGAGCAGTACTTC	CASKGSQLTEQYF	NA	few	TRBJ2-7	TRBV11-1
TGTGCCAGCAGCATCTCTGGGGGCCCAGATACGCAGTATTTT	CASSISGGPDTQYF	NA	NA	TRBJ2-3	TRBV2
TGTGCCACCGGGGGACAGGGTAGATATGAGCAGTTCTTC	CATGGQGRYEQFF	TRBD1	few	TRBJ2-1	TRBV24-1
TGTGCCAGCCTCCCAGCCCTACAGGGTTATGGCTACACCTTC	CASLPALQGYGYTF	NA	NA	TRBJ1-2	TRBV25-1
TGCAGCGTTGAACAGGGGGCGAATCAGCCCCAGCATTTT	CSVEQGANQPQHF	TRBD1	NA	TRBJ1-5	TRBV29-1
TGTGCCAGCGCCACCGGGCCCCTAGCGGCAGACCTGGGGACCCAGTACTTC	CASATGPLAADLGTQYF	TRBD2	NA	TRBJ2-5	TRBV12-3/TRBV12-4
TGTGCCAGCAGCCTCGGGACTAGCGGGCGCTCCTACAATGAGCAGTTCTTC	CASSLGTSGRSYNEQFF	TRBD2	few	TRBJ2-1	TRBV7-3
TGCAGTGCTAGAGATGGGTCTGATGGCGCTGAAGCTTTCTTT	CSARDGSDGAEAFF	NA	NA	TRBJ1-1	TRBV20-1
TGTGCCAGCTCACCGAGCACCGGGGAGCTGTTTTTT	CASSPSTGELFF	NA	many	TRBJ2-2	TRBV18
TGTGCCAGCAGTGACGGGCGGGAGTATGGAGATACGCAGTATTTT	CASSDGREYGDTQYF	TRBD2	many	TRBJ2-3	TRBV6-4
TGTGCCAGCAGCTTAGAGGTCGGGGAGACCCAGTACTTC	CASSLEVGETQYF	NA	few	TRBJ2-5	TRBV7-9
TGCAGTGCTAGAGATCGTGGCTACACCTTC	CSARDRGYTF	NA	few	TRBJ1-2	TRBV20-1
TGTGCCAGCAGGCCCCCACTAGCGGGAGGAATCAATGAGCAGTTCTTC	CASRPPLAGGINEQFF	TRBD2	NA	TRBJ2-1	TRBV11-2
TGTGCCAGCAGTTACTCCCTAGGCTCTGGGGCCAACGTCCTGACTTTC	CASSYSLGSGANVLTF	NA	NA	TRBJ2-6	TRBV6-5
TGTGCCAGCAGCTTAGCGGGTGGAGGGCTGACAATTAATTCACCCCTCCACTTT	CASSLAGGGLTINSPLHF	NA	NA	TRBJ1-6	TRBV7-6
TGTGCCAGCAGCGTAGCCGCGGGGGGCACAGATACGCAGTATTTT	CASSVAAGGTDTQYF	TRBD2	few	TRBJ2-3	TRBV9
TGTGCCAGCAGTTACGTCAGTGATCAGCCCCAGCATTTT	CASSYVSDQPQHF	NA	NA	TRBJ1-5	TRBV6-6
TGTGCCAGCAGCCGCACAGGGGGCCGGACAGATACGCAGTATTTT	CASSRTGGRTDTQYF	TRBD1	few	TRBJ2-3	TRBV7-3
TGCGCCAGCAGCTTGGCCGCGGTGGCGGGGGCTTCCTACAATGAGCAGTTCTTC	CASSLAAVAGASYNEQFF	NA	NA	TRBJ2-1	TRBV5-1
TGTGCCAGCAGCTCCCCCGGGGCGGGAGGCGAGCAGTACTTC	CASSSPGAGGEQYF	TRBD2	few	TRBJ2-7	TRBV7-2
TGTGCCAGCAGCGTAGGGGGGTATAATTCACCCCTCCACTTT	CASSVGGYNSPLHF	NA	NA	TRBJ1-6	TRBV9
TGCGCCAGCAGCCAAGAAGCTCTGAACTACGAGCAGTACTTC	CASSQEALNYEQYF	NA	NA	TRBJ2-7	TRBV4-1
TGTGCCAGCAGTCGACAGGGGGCTGGGTACGAGCAGTACTTC	CASSRQGAGYEQYF	TRBD1	many	TRBJ2-7	TRBV12-3/TRBV12-4
TGTGCCAGCACCCCCACGGTAATCGATAATGAAAAACTGTTTTTT	CASTPTVIDNEKLFF	NA	NA	TRBJ1-4	TRBV7-2
TGTGCCAGCAGTCGACCCGGGGGCACCGGGGAGCTGTTTTTT	CASSRPGGTGELFF	NA	few	TRBJ2-2	TRBV7-3